A selection of T cell receptor beta chains follows, all from one sample in a study of cytomegalovirus exposure and HLA in healthy donors. The repertoire was sequenced with immunoSEQ multiplex PCR; TCRdb's copy has only in-frame clones and lacks some. The data contain about 190,000 clones, 81% of them seen just once; the ten biggest clones take up around 2.1%. The sequenced sample consisted of PBMCs. The receptors derive from a woman aged 18-35 years in good health and CMV-seropositive. The CDR3 runs from the conserved cysteine through the conserved F or W. A D gene is named only where the DNA matches it firmly. For some rows the clone size is stated as once, few or many, or as a class when expanded; others skip it.

d_gene: -; abundance: -; j_gene: TRBJ1-1; v_gene: TRBV5-4; CDR3nt: TGTGCCAGCGGAAAGGCTGAGGCGACTGAAGCTTTCTTT; CDR3aa: CASGKAEATEAFF
d_gene: -; abundance: -; j_gene: TRBJ1-2; v_gene: TRBV6-5; CDR3nt: TGTGCCAGCAGCTCTAACTATGGCTACACCTTC; CDR3aa: CASSSNYGYTF
d_gene: -; abundance: -; j_gene: TRBJ1-1; v_gene: TRBV28; CDR3nt: TGTGCCCTTAAAAGCACGCAGGAAAACACTGAAGCTTTCTTT; CDR3aa: CALKSTQENTEAFF
d_gene: -; abundance: -; j_gene: TRBJ2-7; v_gene: TRBV11-2; CDR3nt: TGTGCCAGCAGCCCCATAGGCGGGGACCCCTACGAGCAGTACTTC; CDR3aa: CASSPIGGDPYEQYF
d_gene: -; abundance: -; j_gene: TRBJ2-5; v_gene: TRBV9; CDR3nt: TGTGCCAGCTCCTCACCTGTAAGGGGGCAAGAGACCCAGTACTTC; CDR3aa: CASSSPVRGQETQYF
d_gene: -; abundance: -; j_gene: TRBJ1-1; v_gene: TRBV4-1; CDR3nt: TGCGCCAGCAGCCAAGATAGAGGGTTGGGCACTGAAGCTTTCTTT; CDR3aa: CASSQDRGLGTEAFF
d_gene: TRBD1; abundance: -; j_gene: TRBJ1-4; v_gene: TRBV6-1; CDR3nt: TGTGCCAGCAGTGAAGCGGGGACAGGTAGCGAAAAACTGTTTTTT; CDR3aa: CASSEAGTGSEKLFF
d_gene: TRBD1; abundance: -; j_gene: TRBJ1-1; v_gene: TRBV7-9; CDR3nt: TGTGCCACTAGACAGGGATCCACTGAAGCTTTCTTT; CDR3aa: CATRQGSTEAFF
d_gene: -; abundance: -; j_gene: TRBJ2-5; v_gene: TRBV5-4; CDR3nt: TGTGCCAGCAGTGGCGAGGAAAGGGAGACCCAGTACTTC; CDR3aa: CASSGEERETQYF
d_gene: TRBD2; abundance: few; j_gene: TRBJ2-4; v_gene: TRBV4-2; CDR3nt: TGTGCCAGCAGCCAAGTTCTAGCGGAAAACATTCAGTACTTC; CDR3aa: CASSQVLAENIQYF
d_gene: -; abundance: once; j_gene: TRBJ2-5; v_gene: TRBV30; CDR3nt: TGTGCCTGGTCAAACACAGCCCTCCAAGAGACCCAGTACTTC; CDR3aa: CAWSNTALQETQYF
d_gene: -; abundance: -; j_gene: TRBJ2-3; v_gene: TRBV5-4; CDR3nt: TGTGCCAGCACACAATGGGGCGGCTCAGCAGATACGCAGTATTTT; CDR3aa: CASTQWGGSADTQYF
d_gene: TRBD1; abundance: few; j_gene: TRBJ1-3; v_gene: TRBV6-1; CDR3nt: TGTGCCAGCAGTCCAGGGGGCACTGGAAACACCATATATTTT; CDR3aa: CASSPGGTGNTIYF
d_gene: TRBD2; abundance: -; j_gene: TRBJ2-3; v_gene: TRBV10-1; CDR3nt: TGCGCCAGCCAAGGACTAGCGGTGACAGATACGCAGTATTTT; CDR3aa: CASQGLAVTDTQYF
d_gene: -; abundance: -; j_gene: TRBJ1-6; v_gene: TRBV5-5; CDR3nt: TGTGCCAGCAGCCCCGGAGTCGGGGTGAGCCCCCTCCACTTT; CDR3aa: CASSPGVGVSPLHF
d_gene: -; abundance: -; j_gene: TRBJ1-4; v_gene: TRBV7-2; CDR3nt: TGTGCCAGCAGCATCCTAGGGGGGGAGAAACTGTTTTTT; CDR3aa: CASSILGGEKLFF
d_gene: -; abundance: -; j_gene: TRBJ1-2; v_gene: TRBV19; CDR3nt: TGTGCCAGTAGTAATAGTCCAGGCTATGGCTACACCTTC; CDR3aa: CASSNSPGYGYTF
d_gene: -; abundance: -; j_gene: TRBJ1-1; v_gene: TRBV13; CDR3nt: TGTGCCAGCAGCTCCTGGGCGGGTCTGAACACTGAAGCTTTCTTT; CDR3aa: CASSSWAGLNTEAFF
d_gene: TRBD1; abundance: -; j_gene: TRBJ2-5; v_gene: TRBV18; CDR3nt: TGTGCCAGCTCACCAGAAGGGGGCGGAAGTTTTGGGACCCAGTACTTC; CDR3aa: CASSPEGGGSFGTQYF
d_gene: -; abundance: -; j_gene: TRBJ1-2; v_gene: TRBV5-1; CDR3nt: TGCGCCAGCAGCTTGGGGGGCAGGTTATTCTATGGCTACACCTTC; CDR3aa: CASSLGGRLFYGYTF
d_gene: TRBD1; abundance: -; j_gene: TRBJ2-3; v_gene: TRBV11-1; CDR3nt: TGTGCCAGCAGCTGGGGACAGGCCGCTAACACAGATACGCAGTATTTT; CDR3aa: CASSWGQAANTDTQYF
d_gene: TRBD2; abundance: -; j_gene: TRBJ2-1; v_gene: TRBV18; CDR3nt: TGTGCCAGCTCACCACCGACTAGCGGGGGTCAAGATGAGCAGTTCTTC; CDR3aa: CASSPPTSGGQDEQFF
d_gene: -; abundance: -; j_gene: TRBJ2-3; v_gene: TRBV19; CDR3nt: TGTGCCAGTAGTATAGGAGGAACAGATACGCAGTATTTT; CDR3aa: CASSIGGTDTQYF
d_gene: -; abundance: -; j_gene: TRBJ2-3; v_gene: TRBV6-4; CDR3nt: TGTGCCAGCAGTGACCGGCAGGGAAGCACAGATACGCAGTATTTT; CDR3aa: CASSDRQGSTDTQYF
d_gene: -; abundance: -; j_gene: TRBJ1-1; v_gene: TRBV7-3; CDR3nt: TGTGCCAGCAGCCGGGGGGGGAACACTGAAGCTTTCTTT; CDR3aa: CASSRGGNTEAFF
d_gene: -; abundance: -; j_gene: TRBJ1-2; v_gene: TRBV9; CDR3nt: TGTGCCAGCAGCGTAGACGGGGTGAATCGTGGCTACACCTTC; CDR3aa: CASSVDGVNRGYTF